Given below is one T cell receptor (beta chain) in context. What it recognizes is unknown. The data were obtained in a study of follicular helper T cells after annual influenza vaccination. Across the study: Across the 2013-2014, 2014-2015 and 2015-2016 vaccination seasons, some subjects were resampled.

Per the germline V gene, CDR1 is SGHTA and CDR2 is FQGNSA. This CDR3 contains 13 residues. Trimming took off 5 bases at V and 4 bases at J, with 10 bases between the two ends. Assay: immunoSEQ multiplex PCR; the TCRdb copy retains only in-frame clones and omits some. The sample comprises about 3,200 clones, approximately 79% of which are singletons, and 0.9% to 1.2% rests with the top ten. Study results and caveats: ICOS+CD38+ cTfh clonality tracked population frequency, and its change tracked circulating plasmablast change.

Time point meaning: 2014-2015 season, 7 days after vaccination. This chain joins TRBV7-2 and TRBJ2-3; a weak D match, TRBD2 (5 bases). The clonotype comes from an adult who received the influenza vaccine. Sequenced here: CXCR5+ CD38- circulating T follicular helper cells from blood, sampled 7 days after influenza vaccination. Subset noted: circulating Tfh, non-naive CD4+CXCR5+PD-1+ (ICOS+CD38+ or ICOS-CD38-). The CDR3 reads CASSDTRADTQYF. Here the CDR3 DNA reads TGTGCCAGCAGCGATACTAGAGCAGATACGCAGTATTTT.